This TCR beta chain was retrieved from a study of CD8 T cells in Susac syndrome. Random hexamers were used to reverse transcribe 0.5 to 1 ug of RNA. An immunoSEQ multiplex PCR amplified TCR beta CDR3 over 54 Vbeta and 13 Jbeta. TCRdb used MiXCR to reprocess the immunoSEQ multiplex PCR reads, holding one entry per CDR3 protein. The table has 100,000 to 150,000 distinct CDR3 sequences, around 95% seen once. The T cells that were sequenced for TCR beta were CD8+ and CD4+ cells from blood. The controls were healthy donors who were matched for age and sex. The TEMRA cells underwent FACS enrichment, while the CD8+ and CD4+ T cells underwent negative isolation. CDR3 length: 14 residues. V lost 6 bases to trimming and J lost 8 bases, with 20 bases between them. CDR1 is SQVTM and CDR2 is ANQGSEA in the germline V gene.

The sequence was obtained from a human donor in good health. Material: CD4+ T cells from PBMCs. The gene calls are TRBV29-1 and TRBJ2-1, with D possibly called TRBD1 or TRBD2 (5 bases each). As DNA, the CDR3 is TGCAGCGTCGTCGACAGCCTCGGGACCGATGAGCAGTTCTTC. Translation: CSVVDSLGTDEQFF.